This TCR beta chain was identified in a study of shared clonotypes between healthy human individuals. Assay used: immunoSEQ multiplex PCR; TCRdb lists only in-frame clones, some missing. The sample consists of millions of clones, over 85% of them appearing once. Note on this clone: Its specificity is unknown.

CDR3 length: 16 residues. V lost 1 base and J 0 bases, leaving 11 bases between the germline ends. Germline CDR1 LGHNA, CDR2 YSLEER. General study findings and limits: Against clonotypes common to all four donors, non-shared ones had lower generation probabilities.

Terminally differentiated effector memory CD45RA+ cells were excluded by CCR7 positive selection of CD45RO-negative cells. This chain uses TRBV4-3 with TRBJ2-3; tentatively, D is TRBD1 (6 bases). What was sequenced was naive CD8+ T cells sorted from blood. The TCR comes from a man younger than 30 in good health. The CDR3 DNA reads TGCGCCAGCAGCCAAGGCCGGGACATGAGCACAGATACGCAGTATTTT. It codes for CASSQGRDMSTDTQYF.